Below, 21 T cell receptor beta chains from the same sample are listed, as sequenced in a study of blood T cell repertoires in COVID-19. Assay: immunoSEQ multiplex PCR; the TCRdb copy retains only in-frame clones and omits some. The sample has over 70,000 clones, about 76% seen once. The source material was peripheral blood. The receptors shown here come from a woman older than 75 with acute or convalescent COVID-19.

The rearrangement links TRBV29-1 to TRBJ1-2; tentatively, D is TRBD1 (6 bases). There are 13 residues in the CDR3. Per the germline V gene, CDR1 is SQVTM and CDR2 is ANQGSEA. The CDR3 region has the DNA TGCGCTAGCTCGTCAGGGGAAGACTATGGCTACACCTTC. Translated, it gives CASSSGEDYGYTF. Drawing the rest from reference TRBV29-1 and TRBJ1-2, the complete variable domain is SAVISQKPSRDICQRGTSLTIQCQVDSQVTMMFWYRQQPGQSLTLIATANQGSEATYESGFVIDKFPISRPNLTFSTLTVSNMSPEDSSIYLCASSSGEDYGYTFGSGTRLTVV.

This chain uses TRBV9 with TRBJ2-5; the D gene is possibly TRBD1 (6 bases). The CDR3 has 15 amino acids. The germline V and J ends were trimmed by 0 bases and 4 bases, with 13 bases remaining between them. Germline CDR1 SGDLS, CDR2 YYNGEE. CDR3 coding DNA: TGTGCCAGCAGCGTAGGGGGCCAGGGGCCAGAGACCCAGTACTTC. Translating it yields CASSVGGQGPETQYF.

The chain has TRBV10-3 and TRBJ2-1; 7 bases align to TRBD1. Germline trimming cut 2 bases from V and 2 bases from J; bases unmatched to any gene: 3. The CDR3 runs 15 residues. Germline CDR1 and CDR2: ENHRY and SYGVKD. The CDR3 sequence is CAISEPRGTYNEQFF. CDR3 nucleotide sequence: TGTGCCATCAGTGAGCCCAGGGGGACCTACAATGAGCAGTTCTTC.

The CDR3 protein is CASIDTWTGDGYTF. The CDR3 DNA reads as TGTGCCAGCATTGACACCTGGACAGGGGATGGCTACACCTTC. This chain connects TRBV6-6 to TRBJ1-2; 9 nucleotides agree with TRBD1. Losses at the gene ends were 7 bases for V and 6 bases for J; bases not matched to a gene: 9. Germline V gene lookup returns CDR1 MNHNY and CDR2 SVGAGI (reference sequence). This CDR3 contains 14 residues.

The chain recombines TRBV6-5 with TRBJ1-2, with D unresolved. Germline CDR1 and CDR2: MNHEY and SVGAGI. This CDR3 comprises 13 residues. V was shortened by 7 bases and J by 4 bases, with 13 bases between the two germline ends. CDR3 sequence: CASTVDGLYGYTF. In DNA, the CDR3 is TGTGCCAGCACCGTGGACGGACTCTATGGCTACACCTTC.

The chain combines TRBV4-3 with TRBJ2-3; 9 positions agree with TRBD2. With 4 bases clipped from V and 3 bases from J, the junction kept 8 bases outside the gene matches. The CDR3 loop spans 16 amino acids. CDR1 and CDR2 from the germline V gene are LGHNA and YSLEER. CDR3 loop: CASSRGGGRGTDTQYF. The CDR3 coding sequence is TGCGCCAGCAGCCGGGGTGGCGGGAGGGGTACAGATACGCAGTATTTT.

The chain carries TRBV7-2 and TRBJ2-5; D is possibly TRBD2 (7 bases). Germline CDR1 reads SGHTA; CDR2 reads FQGNSA. Trimming cost V 5 bases and J 2 bases, with 15 bases left between them. CDR3 length: 15 amino acids. CDR3 bases: TGTGCCAGCAGCCTAAACCGGGGGGCTCAAGAGACCCAGTACTTC. Protein product: CASSLNRGAQETQYF.

V is TRBV7-2 and J is TRBJ2-7, with 7 bases matching TRBD2. The junction had 7 bases not matched to a gene; V was cut back by 2 bases and J by 3 bases. Germline CDR1 is SGHTA and CDR2 is FQGNSA. This CDR3 comprises 15 residues. The CDR3 sequence is CASSLNSGMGYEQYF. The DNA of the CDR3 is TGTGCCAGCAGCTTAAACAGCGGGATGGGCTACGAGCAGTACTTC.

This clone occurred a few times. The chain couples TRBV19 to TRBJ1-2; TRBD1 aligns across 12 bases. J was trimmed by 8 bases and V by 4 bases; bases with no gene match: 8. The CDR3 runs 15 residues. Germline V gene sequence: CDR1 LNHDA, CDR2 SQIVND (reference sequence). CDR3 residues: CASSTGGQGAAGYTF. The DNA of the CDR3 is TGTGCCAGTAGTACAGGGGGACAGGGGGCGGCCGGCTACACCTTC.

The chain carries TRBV27 and TRBJ1-2; 10 bases map to TRBD1. The CDR3 consists of 16 residues. Per germline, CDR1 MNHEY and CDR2 SMNVEV (reference sequence). V shed 5 bases and J 7 bases; nucleotides not matched to a gene: 13. The CDR3 protein is CASSPSDRGPRSGYTF. DNA of the CDR3: TGTGCCAGCAGTCCCTCAGACAGGGGGCCGAGGAGTGGCTACACCTTC.

The CDR3 DNA reads as TGTGCCAGCTCCCTCAGCGGGCCAACCTACAATGAGCAGTTCTTC. Encoded protein: CASSLSGPTYNEQFF. V usage is TRBV18 and J usage is TRBJ2-1, with TRBD2 as a possible D gene (6 bases). Trimming removed 6 bases from V and 2 bases from J, with 14 bases in between. The CDR3 is made up of 15 amino acids. Germline V gene sequence: CDR1 KGHSH, CDR2 LQKENI.

This chain uses TRBV2 with TRBJ2-3; 8 positions match TRBD2. The CDR3 is made up of 14 amino acids. Germline V gives CDR1 SNHLY, CDR2 FYNNEI. The V gene end was trimmed by 6 bases and the J gene end by 5 bases; junction bases not matched to a gene: 7. The CDR3 reads CASRGGLVGDTQYF. In DNA form, the CDR3 reads TGTGCCAGCAGAGGGGGACTAGTAGGAGATACGCAGTATTTT.

The chain couples TRBV7-8 to TRBJ2-7; TRBD2 matches at 11 bases. Trimming cost V 1 base and J 7 bases; bases outside gene matches: 6. The length of the CDR3 is 15 residues. Germline lookup yields CDR1 SGHVS and CDR2 FQNEAQ. CDR3 loop: CASSLGLAGSLEQYF. The DNA for the CDR3 is TGTGCCAGCAGCTTAGGACTAGCGGGGTCGCTGGAGCAGTACTTC.

This rearrangement joins TRBV15 to TRBJ2-7; tentative D call: TRBD2 (5 bases). Trimming stripped 0 bases from V and 2 bases from J, with 8 bases between. CDR1 is LNHNV, CDR2 YYDKDF, per germline (reference sequence). This CDR3 is built from 14 residues. CDR3: CATSRDPGAYEQYF. The CDR3 DNA follows: TGTGCCACCAGCAGAGACCCCGGGGCCTACGAGCAGTACTTC.

The chain joins TRBV5-6 to TRBJ2-7, with D perhaps matching TRBD2 (6 bases). The CDR3 spans 14 residues. Germline CDR1 and CDR2: SGHDT and YYEEEE. Trimming removed 0 bases at V and 2 bases at J, with 9 bases between. The DNA of the CDR3 is TGTGCCAGCAGCTTGGACGGGAGCCCCTACGAGCAGTACTTC. Encoded protein: CASSLDGSPYEQYF.

In DNA, the CDR3 is TGTGCCAGCAGCTTAACGGGGGGCAATCAGCCCCAGCATTTT. This encodes CASSLTGGNQPQHF. This sequence joins TRBV7-2 and TRBJ1-5; D is perhaps TRBD1 (5 bases). Per the germline V gene, CDR1 is SGHTA and CDR2 is FQGNSA. The germline V and J ends were trimmed by 2 bases and 2 bases, with 7 bases remaining between them. The CDR3 runs to 14 residues.

This chain joins TRBV7-9 and TRBJ2-1, with 16 bases that match TRBD2. Per the germline V gene, CDR1 is SEHNR and CDR2 is FQNEAQ (reference sequence). V was clipped by 4 bases and J by 2 bases; unmatched bases: 2. The CDR3 runs to 17 residues. The CDR3 sequence is CASSSGTSGRAYNEQFF. CDR3 coding DNA: TGTGCCAGCAGCTCCGGGACTAGCGGGAGGGCCTACAATGAGCAGTTCTTC.

J is TRBJ2-5 and V is TRBV9; TRBD2 aligns across 13 bases. The junction had 3 bases not matched to a gene; V was cut back by 0 bases and J by 1 base. CDR3 length: 17 amino acids. CDR1 and CDR2 (germline): SGDLS, YYNGEE. CDR3 coding DNA: TGTGCCAGCAGCGTAGGGGGACTAGCGGGGTTCCAAGAGACCCAGTACTTC. It specifies CASSVGGLAGFQETQYF.

This chain connects TRBV6-6 to TRBJ2-7, with D perhaps matching TRBD2 (7 bases). The CDR3 extends over 17 amino acids. Trimming stripped 5 bases from V and 5 bases from J, with 25 bases between. Germline CDR1 is MNHNY and CDR2 is SVGAGI (reference sequence). CDR3 sequence (DNA): TGTGCCAGCAGTCGGGGTGGAGGGGGGGGCAGGTCCCACGAGCAGTACTTC. The encoded protein is CASSRGGGGGRSHEQYF.

The rearrangement links TRBV24-1 to TRBJ2-2; the D is unclear. The V gene lost 3 bases and the J gene lost 2 bases, with 15 bases spanning the gap. Per germline, CDR1 KGHDR and CDR2 SFDVKD. The CDR3 consists of 17 residues. The CDR3 coding sequence is TGTGCCACCAGTGATCCCCGTTCGGGTCGAAACACCGGGGAGCTGTTTTTT. This translates into CATSDPRSGRNTGELFF.

J is TRBJ2-1 and V is TRBV2, with 11 bases fitting TRBD2. V lost 11 bases, J lost 6 bases, and 6 bases stayed unmatched. The CDR3 is made up of 13 amino acids. The germline CDR1 and CDR2 sequences are SNHLY and FYNNEI. CDR3: CAYNSGGGNEQFF. CDR3 in DNA: TGTGCCTACAATAGCGGGGGGGGCAATGAGCAGTTCTTC.